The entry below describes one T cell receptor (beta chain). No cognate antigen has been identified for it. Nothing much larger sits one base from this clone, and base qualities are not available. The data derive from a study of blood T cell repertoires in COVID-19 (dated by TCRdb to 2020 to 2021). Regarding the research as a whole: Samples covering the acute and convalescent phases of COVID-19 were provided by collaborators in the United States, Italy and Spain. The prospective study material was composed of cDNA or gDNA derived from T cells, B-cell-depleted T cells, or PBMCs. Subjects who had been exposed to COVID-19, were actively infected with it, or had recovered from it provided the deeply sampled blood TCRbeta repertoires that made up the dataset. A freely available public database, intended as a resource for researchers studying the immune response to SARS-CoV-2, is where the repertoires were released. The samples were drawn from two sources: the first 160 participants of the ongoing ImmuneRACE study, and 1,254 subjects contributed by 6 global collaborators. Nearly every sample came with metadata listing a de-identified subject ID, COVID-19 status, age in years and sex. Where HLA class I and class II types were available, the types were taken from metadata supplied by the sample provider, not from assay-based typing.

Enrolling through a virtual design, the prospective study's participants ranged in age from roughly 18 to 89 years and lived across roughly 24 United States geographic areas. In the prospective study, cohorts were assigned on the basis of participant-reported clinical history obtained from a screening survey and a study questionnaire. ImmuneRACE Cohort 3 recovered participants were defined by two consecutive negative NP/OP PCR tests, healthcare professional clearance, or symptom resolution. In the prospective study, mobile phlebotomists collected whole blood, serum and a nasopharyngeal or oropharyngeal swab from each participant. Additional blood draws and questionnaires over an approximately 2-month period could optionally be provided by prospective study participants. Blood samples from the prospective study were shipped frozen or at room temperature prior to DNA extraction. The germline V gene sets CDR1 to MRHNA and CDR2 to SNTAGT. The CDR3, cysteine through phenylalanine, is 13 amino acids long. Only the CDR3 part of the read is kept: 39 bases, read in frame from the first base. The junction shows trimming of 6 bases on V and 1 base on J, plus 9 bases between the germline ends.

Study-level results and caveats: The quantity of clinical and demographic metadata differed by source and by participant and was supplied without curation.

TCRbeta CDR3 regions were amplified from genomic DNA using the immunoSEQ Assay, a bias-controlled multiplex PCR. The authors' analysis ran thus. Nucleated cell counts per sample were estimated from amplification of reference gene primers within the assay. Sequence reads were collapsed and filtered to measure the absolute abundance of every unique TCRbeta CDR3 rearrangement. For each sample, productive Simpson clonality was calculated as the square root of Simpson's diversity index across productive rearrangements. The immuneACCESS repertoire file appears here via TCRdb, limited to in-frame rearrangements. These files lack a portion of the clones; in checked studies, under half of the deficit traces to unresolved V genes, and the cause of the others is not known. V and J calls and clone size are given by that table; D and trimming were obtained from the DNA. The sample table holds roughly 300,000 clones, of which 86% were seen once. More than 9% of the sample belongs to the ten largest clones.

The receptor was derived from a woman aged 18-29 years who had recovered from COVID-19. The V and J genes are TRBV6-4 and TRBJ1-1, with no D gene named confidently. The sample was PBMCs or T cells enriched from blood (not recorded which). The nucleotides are TGTGCCAGCAGCTTGAGGGAGAACACTGAAGCTTTCTTT. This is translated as CASSLRENTEAFF.